Sequencing of this T cell receptor beta chain was carried out in a study of T cells in Graves' hyperthyroidism and ophthalmopathy. General observations from the study: A model of 13 V-J pairs discriminated ophthalmopathy from stable hyperthyroidism. The majority of expanded thyroid clonotypes above 0.001 also appeared in blood.

Amplified TCR beta CDR3 regions came from RNA transcripts. HTBI primers were used for first-round RT-PCR of the TCR CDR3. TCRdb reprocessed the multiplex PCR reads with MiXCR, giving one entry per CDR3 protein. The sample has roughly 500,000 distinct CDR3 sequences; around 15% are singletons. CDR1 DFQATT and CDR2 SNEGSKA come from the germline V gene (reference sequence). CDR3 length: 12 amino acids. Losses at the gene ends were 2 bases for V and 9 bases for J; bases not matched to a gene: 3. Comments on this clonotype: Antigen specificity is unknown. One base away lies a much larger clone, so this may be a sequencing read error.

Ophthalmopathy patients had moderate-to-severe active disease, CAS ≥3, NOSPECS ≥4, and disease duration under 3 months. An approximately 10 ml volume of fresh peripheral blood provided the PBMCs. The V gene is TRBV20-1, the J gene TRBJ2-5; 10 positions agree with TRBD2. Material for sequencing was blood. The receptor was isolated from a woman between 25 and 40 years old with Graves' ophthalmopathy. The CDR3 DNA reads as TGCAGTGCTAGATCCAGCGGGGGGGCCCAGTACTTC. This sequence encodes CSARSSGGAQYF.